This T cell receptor (beta chain) was identified in a study of identical twins. This CDR3 has 13 residues. J gave up 8 bases and V 3 bases, and 4 bases lay outside the gene matches. The germline gives CDR1 SGHRS, CDR2 YFSETQ. This clonotype was counted at least ten times. Each CDR3 protein is one row after TCRdb ran MiXCR on the 5' RACE reads. The profile shows some 240,000 distinct CDR3 sequences, about 10% of them singletons. This TCR came from a man aged 50-59 years in good health. Specimen: memory T cells sorted from blood. The chain carries TRBV5-1 and TRBJ2-5; 10 bases map to TRBD2. The CDR3 coding sequence is TGCGCCAGCAGCTCCGGGACTAGCGAAACCCAGTACTTC. Its protein is CASSSGTSETQYF. The whole variable domain, remainder taken from reference TRBV5-1 and TRBJ2-5, is KAGVTQTPRYLIKTRGQQVTLSCSPISGHRSVSWYQQTPGQGLQFLFEYFSETQRNKGNFPGRFSGRQFSNSRSEMNVSTLELGDSALYLCASSSGTSETQYFGPGTRLLVL.